This T cell receptor (beta chain) was sequenced for a study of post-analysis software for immune sequencing data. Study at large: Relapsing-remitting, secondary progressive and progressive-relapsing multiple sclerosis courses were included.

Remarks on this clonotype: Its antigen remains unknown.

The CDR3 has 13 amino acids. V lost 5 bases and J 8 bases, leaving 15 bases between the germline ends. Points from the study as a whole: Those with multiple sclerosis, the patient group, showed significantly lower normalized Chao1 diversity than controls. Compared with controls, patients had more of 4 to 6 TRBV segments, including TRBV5-6, TRBV5-1 and TRBV20-1.

TCR beta cDNA libraries included unique molecular identifiers. TCRdb ran MiXCR on the PCR reads and lists one entry per CDR3 protein. The sample has 700,000 to 900,000 distinct CDR3 sequences, around 42% seen once. V and J are TRBV12-3 or TRBV12-4 and TRBJ1-1, with D tentatively TRBD1 (6 bases). The material sequenced was blood. The receptor was derived from a girl aged 10 to 17 with multiple sclerosis. The CDR3 bases are TGTGCCAGCAGTCAGACAGGAATCGGGGAAGCTTTCTTT. This encodes CASSQTGIGEAFF.